This T cell receptor (beta chain) was recorded in a study of CD8 T cells in Susac syndrome. High-throughput TCR beta sequencing covered peripheral CD8+ and CD4+ T cells. The TEMRA cells underwent FACS enrichment, while the CD8+ and CD4+ T cells underwent negative isolation. Random hexamers were used to reverse transcribe the RNA input (roughly 0.5 to 1 ug). MiXCR, run by TCRdb on the immunoSEQ multiplex PCR reads, gives a single entry per CDR3 protein. The sample records 200,000 to 250,000 distinct CDR3 sequences, 85% to 95% being singletons. This CDR3 contains 14 residues. V shed 3 bases and J shed 0 bases, with 6 bases lying between them. Germline V CDR1 and CDR2: SGHTA, FQGNSA.

The sequencing input was CD4+ T cells from PBMCs. The origin of this receptor is a human donor with multiple sclerosis. V usage is TRBV7-2 and J usage is TRBJ2-4, with D unclear. The CDR3 DNA reads TGTGCCAGCAGCTTGGAGCTAGCCAAAAACATTCAGTACTTC. It specifies CASSLELAKNIQYF.